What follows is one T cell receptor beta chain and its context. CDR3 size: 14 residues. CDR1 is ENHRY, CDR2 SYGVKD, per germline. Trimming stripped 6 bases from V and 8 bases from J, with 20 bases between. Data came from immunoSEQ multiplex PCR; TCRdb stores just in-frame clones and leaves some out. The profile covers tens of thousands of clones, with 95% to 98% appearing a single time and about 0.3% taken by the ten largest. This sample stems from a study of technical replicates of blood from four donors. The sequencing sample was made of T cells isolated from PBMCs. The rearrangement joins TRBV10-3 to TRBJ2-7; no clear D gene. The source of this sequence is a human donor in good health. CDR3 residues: CAIRPNPSLEQQYF. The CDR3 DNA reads TGTGCCATCAGGCCCAACCCCTCCCTTGAGCAGCAGTACTTC.